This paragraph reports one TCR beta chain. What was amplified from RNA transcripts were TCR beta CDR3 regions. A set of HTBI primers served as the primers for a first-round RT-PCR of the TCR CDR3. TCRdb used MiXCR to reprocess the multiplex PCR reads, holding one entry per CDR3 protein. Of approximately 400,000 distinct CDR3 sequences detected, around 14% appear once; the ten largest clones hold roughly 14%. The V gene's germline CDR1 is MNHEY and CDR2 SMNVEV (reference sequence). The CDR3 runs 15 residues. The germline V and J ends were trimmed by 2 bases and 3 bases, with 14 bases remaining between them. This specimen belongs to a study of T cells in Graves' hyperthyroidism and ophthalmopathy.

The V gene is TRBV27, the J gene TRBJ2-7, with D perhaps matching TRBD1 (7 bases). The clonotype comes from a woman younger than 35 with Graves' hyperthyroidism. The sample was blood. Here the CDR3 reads CASSLIGRGDYEQYF. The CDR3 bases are TGTGCCAGCAGTTTAATCGGCAGGGGGGACTACGAGCAGTACTTC.